The rows below give T cell receptor beta chains drawn from one sample of a study of response to subunit inactivated influenza vaccine. TCRdb reanalysed the RT-PCR reads using MiXCR and keeps one entry per CDR3 protein. The sample consists of around 490,000 distinct CDR3 sequences, roughly 8.2% of them appearing once. This specimen consisted of PBMCs from blood, obtained 23 months after vaccination. The receptor set was obtained from a man aged 50 to 69 who received an inactivated influenza vaccine. CDR3s include the opening cysteine and the closing phenylalanine or tryptophan. D genes are given only for firm matches. Some rows mark clone size as missing; the rest say once, few, many or name a class of expanded clone.

J gene: TRBJ1-1; CDR3 length: 17; D gene: NA; clone size: many; V gene: TRBV7-9; CDR3 DNA: TGTGCCAGCAGCTTAGTCTGGTCCCTTACACTGAACACTGAAGCTTTCTTT; CDR3 protein: CASSLVWSLTLNTEAFF
J gene: TRBJ2-3; CDR3 length: 16; D gene: TRBD2; clone size: few; V gene: TRBV6-2/TRBV6-3; CDR3 DNA: TGTGCCAGCAGTATAGCAAGCGGGAGGGCCGGAGATACGCAGTATTTT; CDR3 protein: CASSIASGRAGDTQYF
J gene: TRBJ2-1; CDR3 length: 14; D gene: NA; clone size: many; V gene: TRBV7-2; CDR3 DNA: TGTGCCAGCAGCCCCACTAGTTTGGCCAATGAGCAGTTCTTC; CDR3 protein: CASSPTSLANEQFF
J gene: TRBJ2-4; CDR3 length: 17; D gene: NA; clone size: many; V gene: TRBV11-2; CDR3 DNA: TGTGCCAGCAGCTTAGAGGCCGGGAGAAAGGCCAAAAACATTCAGTACTTC; CDR3 protein: CASSLEAGRKAKNIQYF
J gene: TRBJ1-1; CDR3 length: 14; D gene: TRBD1; clone size: NA; V gene: TRBV7-2; CDR3 DNA: TGTGCCAGCAGCTTAGGGAGACAGGGCTCAGGAGCTTTCTTT; CDR3 protein: CASSLGRQGSGAFF
J gene: TRBJ2-7; CDR3 length: 13; D gene: NA; clone size: NA; V gene: TRBV6-1; CDR3 DNA: TGTGCCAGCAGTGAAGGTACCTACTACGAGCAGTACTTC; CDR3 protein: CASSEGTYYEQYF
J gene: TRBJ2-1; CDR3 length: 15; D gene: NA; clone size: many; V gene: TRBV9; CDR3 DNA: TGTGCCAGCAGCCCTGGCGGCGGGCCATACAATGAGCAGTTCTTC; CDR3 protein: CASSPGGGPYNEQFF
J gene: TRBJ2-7; CDR3 length: 15; D gene: NA; clone size: few; V gene: TRBV28; CDR3 DNA: TGTGCCAGCAGTCCCTCCCGGGGCAGAGCCTACGAGCAGTACTTC; CDR3 protein: CASSPSRGRAYEQYF
J gene: TRBJ2-7; CDR3 length: 14; D gene: NA; clone size: NA; V gene: TRBV5-6; CDR3 DNA: TGTGCCAGCAGCTTGTTACGGGAGAACCACGAGCAGTACTTC; CDR3 protein: CASSLLRENHEQYF
J gene: TRBJ2-1; CDR3 length: 16; D gene: NA; clone size: NA; V gene: TRBV12-3/TRBV12-4; CDR3 DNA: TGTGCCAGCAGACCCCCGGGACCCAGCTCCTACAATGAGCAGTTCTTC; CDR3 protein: CASRPPGPSSYNEQFF